The following is a TCR beta chain sequence with its context. What it binds is unknown. V was pared by 7 bases and J by 0 bases, with 9 bases of the junction left unmatched. This CDR3 is built from 17 residues. Germline CDR1 WSHSY, CDR2 SAAADI. The data originate from a study of cytomegalovirus exposure and HLA in healthy donors. General study findings and limits: Most TCR sequences were seen very rarely across donors, but some public TCRs occurred in many.

Only in-frame clones appear in the TCRdb table, and some are missing; sequencing was by immunoSEQ multiplex PCR. The table lists about 74,000 clones, around 94% of them singletons, with about 2.1% in the top ten. The sequenced sample consisted of PBMCs. This chain links TRBV10-2 with TRBJ1-6; TRBD1 matches 7 bases. The clonotype originates from a woman aged 18-29 years in good health and CMV-seropositive. The CDR3 sequence is CASTGTVRFSYNSPLHF. The CDR3 DNA sequence: TGCGCCAGCACCGGGACAGTGAGATTCTCCTATAATTCACCCCTCCACTTT.